This TCR beta chain was profiled in a study of T-cell reconstitution after alpha-beta-depleted transplantation in children. Unique molecular identifiers featured in how the TCRbeta library was prepared. TCRdb analysed the PCR reads with MiXCR anew, one entry per CDR3 protein. The table includes roughly 490,000 distinct CDR3 sequences, roughly an eighth detected once. Germline loops: CDR1 SGHTA, CDR2 FQGTGA. Trimming removed 0 bases from V and 5 bases from J, with 4 bases in between. The CDR3 covers 13 residues. J is TRBJ2-2 and V is TRBV7-3; D not resolved. The TCR originated in a female patient under 10 years old who had a stem cell transplant for aplastic anemia, so the T cells may come from the graft donor. The sequenced sample was PBMCs, mostly from graft donor cells, obtained 180 days after TCRalphabeta/CD19-depleted stem cell transplant. The CDR3 DNA is TGTGCCAGCAGCTTAACCTTTACCGGGGAGCTGTTTTTT. It is translated as CASSLTFTGELFF.